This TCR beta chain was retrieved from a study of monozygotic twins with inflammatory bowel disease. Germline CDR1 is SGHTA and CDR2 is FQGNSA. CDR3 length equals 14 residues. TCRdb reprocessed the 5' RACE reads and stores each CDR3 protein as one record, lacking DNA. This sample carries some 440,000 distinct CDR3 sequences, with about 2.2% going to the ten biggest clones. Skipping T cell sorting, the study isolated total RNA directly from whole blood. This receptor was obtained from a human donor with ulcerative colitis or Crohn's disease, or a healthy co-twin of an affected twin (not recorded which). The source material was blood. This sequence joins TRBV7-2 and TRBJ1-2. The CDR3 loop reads CASSLAGIGEGYTF.